Listed below are T cell receptor beta chains from one sample, sequenced in a study of identical twins. Each CDR3 protein gets one entry after TCRdb re-called the 5' RACE reads with MiXCR. The table shows 690,000 or so distinct CDR3 sequences, with around 6.1% occurring only once. The sample was naive T cells sorted from blood. The receptors originated from a man aged 18-30 years in good health. Both conserved end residues are part of each CDR3. Each record gives: clone size, D gene, V gene, J gene, CDR3 DNA, CDR3 protein. A D gene is named only where the DNA matches it firmly. Clone size is stated in some rows and not others, as once, few, many or a class when expanded.

>many|TRBD1|TRBV12-3/TRBV12-4|TRBJ2-7
TGTGCCAGCAGTTTAGGGACAGGGGTTTCCGACGAGCAGTACTTC
CASSLGTGVSDEQYF
>few|-|TRBV3-1|TRBJ2-1
TGTGCCAGCAGCCAAGGACAGGGAGGTGGAAATGAGCAGTTCTTC
CASSQGQGGGNEQFF
>many|-|TRBV5-1|TRBJ2-7
TGCGCCAGCAGCTTCAACCCGGGACAAGAGTACTTC
CASSFNPGQEYF
>many|-|TRBV15|TRBJ2-3
TGTGCCACCGGAAGGACTAGCACAGATACGCAGTATTTT
CATGRTSTDTQYF
>many|TRBD1|TRBV12-3/TRBV12-4|TRBJ1-2
TGTGCCAGCAGTTGGGACAGGGCGGGCTATGGCTACACCTTC
CASSWDRAGYGYTF
>many|TRBD1|TRBV3-1|TRBJ1-1
TGTGCCAGCAGCCAGAGCAGGGGGATTGAAGCTTTCTTT
CASSQSRGIEAFF
>many|-|TRBV7-9|TRBJ1-1
TGTGCCAGCAGCCATTATGGGGAGAGGGCTGAAGCTTTCTTT
CASSHYGERAEAFF
>many|-|TRBV20-1|TRBJ1-5
TGCAGTGCTAGAGCCCCAAATCAGCCCCAGCATTTT
CSARAPNQPQHF
>many|TRBD1|TRBV20-1|TRBJ1-1
TGCAGTGCTAGAGGACAGGGGAGGACTGAAGCTTTCTTT
CSARGQGRTEAFF
>many|TRBD1|TRBV12-3/TRBV12-4|TRBJ2-7
TGTGCCAGCACCGACAGGGACTACGAGCAGTACTTC
CASTDRDYEQYF
>many|TRBD1|TRBV5-1|TRBJ2-5
TGCGCCAGCAGCTTGGACAGGGGGCAACTCGGGACCCAGTACTTC
CASSLDRGQLGTQYF
>-|-|TRBV18|TRBJ2-2
TGTGCCAGCTCACCACTTCAGCGGACCGCCTCGAACACCGGGGAGCTGTTTTTT
CASSPLQRTASNTGELFF
>many|-|TRBV4-1|TRBJ2-2
TGCGCCAGCAGCCAAGATGGGATCGGGGAGCTGTTTTTT
CASSQDGIGELFF
>many|-|TRBV12-3/TRBV12-4|TRBJ2-5
TGTGCCAGCAGTACATCGGAGACCCAGTACTTC
CASSTSETQYF
>-|-|TRBV15|TRBJ2-7
TGTGCCACAAAAGGGGGGCCAGGGGGCTCCTACGAGCAGTACTTC
CATKGGPGGSYEQYF
>many|-|TRBV20-1|TRBJ2-1
TGCAGTGCTAGAGACGGGACGAGGGGTGAGCAGTTCTTC
CSARDGTRGEQFF
>many|TRBD1|TRBV7-9|TRBJ2-5
TGTGCCAGCAGCTCCGAACAGGGGACGGGATGGACCCAGTACTTC
CASSSEQGTGWTQYF
>few|-|TRBV6-5|TRBJ2-1
TGTGCCAGCAGTACTATAAACTACCATGAGCAGTTCTTC
CASSTINYHEQFF
>-|TRBD2|TRBV6-1|TRBJ2-5
TGTGCCAGCTCCCGGGGGGGGCAAACCAGAGAGACCCAGTACTTC
CASSRGGQTRETQYF
>many|-|TRBV21-1|TRBJ2-2
TGTGCCAGCAGCGGTGAAGGGTGCACCGGGGAGCTGTTTTTT
CASSGEGCTGELFF
>few|-|TRBV12-3/TRBV12-4|TRBJ2-1
TGTGCCAGCAGCCGACCCTCTGCAAGGTATGAGCAGTTCTTC
CASSRPSARYEQFF
>many|TRBD2|TRBV24-1|TRBJ2-5
TGTGCCACCAGTGCCGGGACTACTCCTTCCGAGACCCAGTACTTC
CATSAGTTPSETQYF
>many|-|TRBV29-1|TRBJ2-1
TGCAGCGGACAGAGCGGAAGCTCCTACAATGAGCAGTTCTTC
CSGQSGSSYNEQFF
>-|TRBD2|TRBV24-1|TRBJ2-3
TGTGCCATAGGGACTAGCGGGACCTCAGATACGCAGTATTTT
CAIGTSGTSDTQYF
>-|-|TRBV12-3/TRBV12-4|TRBJ1-1
TGTGCCAGCAGTTTTAAAATGAGCGCGGTTACTGAAGCTTTCTTT
CASSFKMSAVTEAFF
>many|-|TRBV28|TRBJ2-3
TGTGCCAGCAGTCCCCTACAGGATCTTAGCACAGATACGCAGTATTTT
CASSPLQDLSTDTQYF
>-|TRBD2|TRBV11-3|TRBJ2-1
TGTGCCAGCAGCCGTATCGGGACTAGCGGGAGCAATGAGCAGTTCTTC
CASSRIGTSGSNEQFF
>many|-|TRBV7-9|TRBJ2-7
TGTGCCAGCAGCTTGGCGGGTCTAGGAAACGAGCAGTACTTC
CASSLAGLGNEQYF
>many|-|TRBV29-1|TRBJ1-1
TGCAGCGTTGTTCGGGGCTGGAACACTGAAGCTTTCTTT
CSVVRGWNTEAFF
>-|TRBD2|TRBV11-1|TRBJ2-1
TGTGCCAGCAGCCCGATTCTGGTAGCGGGAGCCTCGCGCGACAATGAGCAGTTCTTC
CASSPILVAGASRDNEQFF
>few|-|TRBV11-1|TRBJ1-6
TGTGCCAGCAAGGGCAAGTCTTCACCCCTCCACTTT
CASKGKSSPLHF
>few|-|TRBV12-3/TRBV12-4|TRBJ2-3
TGTGCCAGCAGTTTACGGGGCATAGATACGCAGTATTTT
CASSLRGIDTQYF
>few|-|TRBV7-2|TRBJ2-5
TGTGCCAGCAGCCCACCGCTGGTAGTGACCCAGTACTTC
CASSPPLVVTQYF
>few|-|TRBV7-2|TRBJ1-1
TGTGCCAGCAGCTTAACGCAGGGATCAATAATGAACACTGAAGCTTTCTTT
CASSLTQGSIMNTEAFF
>-|-|TRBV12-5|TRBJ1-5
TGTGCTAGTGGCGCAAGCAGGGACCAGCCCCAGCATTTT
CASGASRDQPQHF
>many|-|TRBV4-2|TRBJ2-1
TGTGCCAGCAGCCAAGATGTAGGAAGTGAGCAGTTCTTC
CASSQDVGSEQFF
>-|-|TRBV29-1|TRBJ2-7
TGCAGCGTTTCGGACACCGGGTCCGAGCAGTACTTC
CSVSDTGSEQYF
>-|TRBD2|TRBV28|TRBJ2-2
TGTGCCAGCAGTTTTCCGACAACCAATAGCGGGAGATACACCGGGGAGCTGTTTTTT
CASSFPTTNSGRYTGELFF
>many|-|TRBV20-1|TRBJ2-7
TGCAGTGCTAGAACTAACAGGGCCTCGCTGCTTTACGAGCAGTACTTC
CSARTNRASLLYEQYF